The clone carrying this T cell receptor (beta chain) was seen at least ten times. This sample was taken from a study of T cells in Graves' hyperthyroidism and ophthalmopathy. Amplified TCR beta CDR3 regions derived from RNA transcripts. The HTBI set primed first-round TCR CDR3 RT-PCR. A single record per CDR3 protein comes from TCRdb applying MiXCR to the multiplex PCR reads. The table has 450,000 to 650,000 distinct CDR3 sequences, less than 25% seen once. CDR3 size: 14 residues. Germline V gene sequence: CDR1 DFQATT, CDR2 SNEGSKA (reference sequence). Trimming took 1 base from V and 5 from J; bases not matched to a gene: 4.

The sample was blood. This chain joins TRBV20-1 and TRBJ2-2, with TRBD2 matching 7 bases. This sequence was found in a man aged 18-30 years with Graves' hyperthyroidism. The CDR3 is CSARVPGGTGELFF. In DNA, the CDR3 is TGCAGTGCTAGAGTCCCGGGGGGTACCGGGGAGCTGTTTTTT.